The clone carrying this TCR beta chain was recorded once. The sample belongs to a study of blood T cell repertoires in COVID-19. Profiled with immunoSEQ multiplex PCR; TCRdb holds only in-frame clones, not every one. Among hundreds of thousands of clones listed, approximately 86% were seen once. The CDR3 is made up of 19 amino acids. Germline-derived CDR1 and CDR2 are LGHNA and YSLEER. V was clipped by 3 bases and J by 0 bases; unmatched bases: 12. The sequenced sample was peripheral blood. This receptor was identified in a woman aged 60-75 years with COVID-19, enrolled during active disease. This chain connects TRBV4-3 to TRBJ2-7; 12 bases are shared with TRBD2. CDR3 DNA sequence: TGCGCCAGCAGCCATCCCAGGACTAGCGGGGTGATACACTCCTACGAGCAGTACTTC. Protein product: CASSHPRTSGVIHSYEQYF.